Sequencing of this TCR beta chain was carried out in a study of response to subunit inactivated influenza vaccine. V shed 5 bases and J 3 bases; nucleotides not matched to a gene: 10. This CDR3 has 16 amino acids. Looked up from germline, CDR1 is SGHRS and CDR2 is YFSETQ. Via MiXCR, TCRdb re-called the RT-PCR reads, giving one row per CDR3 protein. In the table there are about 540,000 distinct CDR3 sequences, around 21% of which are singletons. This same sample was also part of a study on T cells expressing NK-cell markers. From that second work: The authors generated TCR beta cDNA through 5'RACE template switching with UMIs.

The sequences come from CD4+ T cells sorted from PBMCs, collected 12 days after vaccination. This receptor was obtained from a man aged 45-65 years who received an inactivated influenza vaccine. The V and J genes are TRBV5-1 and TRBJ2-3; 9 nucleotides line up with TRBD1. CDR3 amino acids: CASRSVPGQGTDTQYF. The CDR3 DNA reads TGCGCCAGCAGGTCGGTACCGGGACAGGGAACAGATACGCAGTATTTT.